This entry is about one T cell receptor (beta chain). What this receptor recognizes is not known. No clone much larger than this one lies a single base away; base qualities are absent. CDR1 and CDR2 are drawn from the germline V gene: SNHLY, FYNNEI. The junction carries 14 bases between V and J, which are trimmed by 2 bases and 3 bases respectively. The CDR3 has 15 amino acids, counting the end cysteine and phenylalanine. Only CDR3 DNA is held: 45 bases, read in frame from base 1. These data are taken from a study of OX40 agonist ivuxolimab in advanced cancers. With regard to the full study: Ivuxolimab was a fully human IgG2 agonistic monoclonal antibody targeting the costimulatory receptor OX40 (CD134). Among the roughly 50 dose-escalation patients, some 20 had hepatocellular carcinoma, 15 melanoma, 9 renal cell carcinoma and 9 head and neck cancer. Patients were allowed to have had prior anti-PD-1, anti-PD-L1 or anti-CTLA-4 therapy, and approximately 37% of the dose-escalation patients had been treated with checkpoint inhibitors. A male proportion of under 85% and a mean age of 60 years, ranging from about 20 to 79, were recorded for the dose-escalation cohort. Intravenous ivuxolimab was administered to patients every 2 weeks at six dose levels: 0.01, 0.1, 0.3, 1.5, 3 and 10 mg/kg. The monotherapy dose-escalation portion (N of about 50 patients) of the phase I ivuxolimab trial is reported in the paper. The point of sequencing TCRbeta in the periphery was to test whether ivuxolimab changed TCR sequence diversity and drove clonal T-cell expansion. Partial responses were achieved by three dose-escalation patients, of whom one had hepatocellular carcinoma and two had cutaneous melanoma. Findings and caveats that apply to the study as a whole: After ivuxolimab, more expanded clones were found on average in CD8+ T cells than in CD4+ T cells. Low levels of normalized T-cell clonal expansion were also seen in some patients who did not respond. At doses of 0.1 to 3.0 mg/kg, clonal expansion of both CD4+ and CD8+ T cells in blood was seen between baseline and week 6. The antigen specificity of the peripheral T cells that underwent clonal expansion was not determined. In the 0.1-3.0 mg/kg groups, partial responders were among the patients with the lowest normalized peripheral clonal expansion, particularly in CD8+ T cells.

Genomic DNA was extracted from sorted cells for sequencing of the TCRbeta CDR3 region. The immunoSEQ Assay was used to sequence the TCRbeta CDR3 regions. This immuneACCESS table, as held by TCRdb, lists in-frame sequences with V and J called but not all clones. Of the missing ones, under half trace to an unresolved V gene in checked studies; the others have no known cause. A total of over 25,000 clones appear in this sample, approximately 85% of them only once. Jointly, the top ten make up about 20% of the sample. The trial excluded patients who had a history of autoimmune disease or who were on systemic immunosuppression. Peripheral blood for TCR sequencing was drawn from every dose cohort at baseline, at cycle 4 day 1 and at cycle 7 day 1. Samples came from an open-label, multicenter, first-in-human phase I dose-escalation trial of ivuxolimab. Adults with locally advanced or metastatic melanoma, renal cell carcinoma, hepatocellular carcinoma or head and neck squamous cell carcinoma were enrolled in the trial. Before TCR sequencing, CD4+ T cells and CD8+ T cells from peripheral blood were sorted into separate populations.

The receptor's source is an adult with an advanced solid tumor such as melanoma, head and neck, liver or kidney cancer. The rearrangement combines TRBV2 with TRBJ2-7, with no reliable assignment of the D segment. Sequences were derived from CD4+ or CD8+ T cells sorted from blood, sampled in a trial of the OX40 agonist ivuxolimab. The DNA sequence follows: TGTGCCAGCAGTGAATCCGGGCTTGGGTACTACGAGCAGTACTTC. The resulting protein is CASSESGLGYYEQYF.